The 28 T cell receptor beta chains below were found in one sample sequenced in a study of cytomegalovirus exposure and HLA in healthy donors. PCR used 60 Vbeta primers and 13 Jbeta primers. The assay was immunoSEQ multiplex PCR, and TCRdb's table has in-frame clones only and misses some. The sample consists of tens of thousands of clones, about 81% of them appearing once. What was sequenced was PBMCs. The receptors stem from a man aged 50 to 60 in good health and CMV-seropositive.

The gene calls are TRBV4-1 and TRBJ2-3, with 9 bases identical to TRBD2. The ends lost 0 bases at V and 3 bases at J; junction bases unmatched: 4. This CDR3 is 16 amino acids long. Germline CDR1 reads MGHRA; CDR2 reads YSYEKL. The CDR3 DNA sequence: TGCGCCAGCAGCCAAGAGTATCTAGCGGGGACAGATACGCAGTATTTT. Translation gives CASSQEYLAGTDTQYF.

DNA of the CDR3: TGTGCCAGCACCACCAGGGCTAGCGGGGGGCCCTCCGCCGGGGAGCTGTTTTTT. Translation gives CASTTRASGGPSAGELFF. This sequence joins TRBV11-1 and TRBJ2-2, with 11 bases lining up with TRBD2. Germline CDR1 reads SGHAT; CDR2 reads FQDESV (reference sequence). The CDR3 extends over 18 amino acids. J gave up 6 bases and V 7 bases, and 16 bases lay outside the gene matches.

For the CDR3, the DNA is TGTGCCAGCAGCGGAGGGTTTAACACTGAAGCTTTCTTT. Its protein is CASSGGFNTEAFF. This chain connects TRBV9 to TRBJ1-1; D is unclear. Trimming left V 3 bases short and J 2 bases short, with 8 bases between. Per the germline V gene, CDR1 is SGDLS and CDR2 is YYNGEE. The CDR3 is made up of 13 amino acids.

The chain uses TRBV5-6 and TRBJ1-1; 7 nucleotides align to TRBD1. The trim removed 3 bases at V and 0 bases at J, leaving 14 bases unmatched. Per germline, CDR1 SGHDT and CDR2 YYEEEE. The CDR3 contains 18 residues. CDR3 region: CASSSVRQGLEMNTEAFF. CDR3 DNA sequence: TGTGCCAGCAGCTCCGTCCGACAGGGATTGGAAATGAACACTGAAGCTTTCTTT.

This rearrangement joins TRBV25-1 to TRBJ1-2; no definite D call. Per the germline V gene, CDR1 is MGHDK and CDR2 is SYGVNS. CDR3 size: 12 residues. Deletions cut 4 bases from V and 1 base from J, with 4 bases between. CDR3 DNA: TGTGCCAGCAGTGTCGGTAACTATGGCTACACCTTC. Translated: CASSVGNYGYTF.

The genes are TRBV7-9 and TRBJ2-7, with 8 bases lining up with TRBD2. The CDR3 has 14 residues. Trimming at V came to 1 base and at J to 5 bases, leaving 4 bases not matched to a gene. From germline, CDR1 is SEHNR and CDR2 FQNEAQ (reference sequence). Here the CDR3 DNA reads TGTGCCAGCAGCTTAGGCGGGAGGATCCACGAGCAGTACTTC. Amino acids: CASSLGGRIHEQYF.

This clone was detected a few times. This CDR3 is CASSIQALAKNIQYF. Written as DNA, the CDR3 is TGTGCCAGTAGTATCCAAGCCTTAGCCAAAAACATTCAGTACTTC. This chain links TRBV19 with TRBJ2-4; D not resolved. Per the germline V gene, CDR1 is LNHDA and CDR2 is SQIVND (reference sequence). The CDR3 extends over 15 amino acids. V was pared by 3 bases and J by 0 bases, with 9 bases between.

This chain links TRBV7-3 with TRBJ2-5; 13 bases align to TRBD2. Germline CDR1 is SGHTA and CDR2 is FQGTGA. V gave up 5 bases and J gave up 5 bases; unmatched junction bases: 11. This CDR3 comprises 17 residues. The CDR3 reads CASSQRLAGGVGETQYF. The CDR3 DNA reads as TGTGCCAGCAGCCAAAGACTAGCGGGAGGCGTCGGGGAGACCCAGTACTTC.

V usage is TRBV7-9 and J usage is TRBJ2-7, with 7 bases fitting TRBD1. V shed 1 base, J shed 2 bases, and the junction held 2 bases outside the gene matches. Germline lookup yields CDR1 SEHNR and CDR2 FQNEAQ (reference sequence). The length of the CDR3 is 14 residues. CDR3: CASSLEGQPYEQYF. The CDR3 bases are TGTGCCAGCAGCTTAGAGGGACAGCCCTACGAGCAGTACTTC.

The chain is built from TRBV2 and TRBJ2-2; D is undetermined. CDR1 is SNHLY, CDR2 FYNNEI, per germline. There are 15 residues in the CDR3. V was pared by 9 bases and J by 1 base, with 15 bases between. This CDR3 is CASTRSQVNTGELFF. The CDR3 DNA reads as TGTGCCAGTACCAGGTCGCAGGTGAACACCGGGGAGCTGTTTTTT.

This chain joins TRBV30 and TRBJ1-2; 9 bases are shared with TRBD1. After removal of 0 bases from V and 4 bases from J, the junction contained 0 bases not matched to a gene. Germline loops: CDR1 GTSNPN, CDR2 SVGIG (reference sequence). The CDR3 contains 13 residues. As DNA, the CDR3 is TGTGCCTGGAGTGTGGGACAGGGCTATGGCTACACCTTC. Translated: CAWSVGQGYGYTF.

This chain joins TRBV2 and TRBJ1-4; no reliable D call. Trimming took off 8 bases at V and 4 bases at J, with 14 bases between the two ends. This CDR3 contains 14 residues. Germline CDR1 and CDR2: SNHLY and FYNNEI. CDR3 DNA: TGTGCCAGCTCTGTGGCCGGAGTTAATGAAAAACTGTTTTTT. This translates into CASSVAGVNEKLFF. Using reference TRBV2 and TRBJ1-4 for the parts outside the CDR3, the full variable domain is EPEVTQTPSHQVTQMGQEVILRCVPISNHLYFYWYRQILGQKVEFLVSFYNNEISEKSEIFDDQFSVERPDGSNFTLKIRSTKLEDSAMYFCASSVAGVNEKLFFGSGTQLSVL.

The V and J genes are TRBV4-3 and TRBJ2-1, with D uncertain. The CDR3 is made up of 17 amino acids. Germline V lookup: CDR1 LGHNA, CDR2 YSLEER. CDR3 sequence: CSLSQDMIVLIYNEQFF. DNA of the CDR3: TGCTCTCTCAGCCAAGATATGATCGTACTCATCTACAATGAGCAGTTCTTC.

The chain joins TRBV11-2 to TRBJ2-3, with D maybe TRBD2 (6 bases). The germline V and J ends were trimmed by 3 bases and 3 bases, with 10 bases remaining between them. CDR1 and CDR2 (germline): SGHAT, FQNNGV. This CDR3 comprises 14 residues. The CDR3 DNA is TGTGCCAGCAGCTTCCTTGGGGGGACAGATACGCAGTATTTT. Protein sequence: CASSFLGGTDTQYF.

The chain recombines TRBV11-1 with TRBJ1-1; 7 nucleotides match TRBD1. The germline gives CDR1 SGHAT, CDR2 FQDESV (reference sequence). CDR3 length: 14 amino acids. With V trimmed by 4 bases and J by 4 bases, 6 bases remained unmatched. The CDR3 spells CASSSDRVPTEAFF. The CDR3 nucleotides are TGTGCCAGCAGCTCAGACAGGGTTCCCACTGAAGCTTTCTTT.

The rearrangement uses TRBV5-5 and TRBJ1-4; D is possibly TRBD1 (6 bases). The CDR3 spans 17 residues. Germline loops: CDR1 SGHKS, CDR2 YYEKEE (reference sequence). The V and J ends lost 3 bases and 0 bases respectively, with 15 bases between them. Here the CDR3 reads CASSSYLGAATNEKLFF. CDR3 coding DNA: TGTGCCAGCAGCTCTTACCTGGGGGCAGCAACTAATGAAAAACTGTTTTTT.

The chain is built from TRBV7-9 and TRBJ1-2; 8 bases agree with TRBD1. V gave up 1 base and J gave up 0 bases; unmatched junction bases: 7. The V gene's germline CDR1 is SEHNR and CDR2 FQNEAQ (reference sequence). The CDR3 totals 17 residues. The CDR3 loop reads CASSLVEGTGANYGYTF. CDR3 DNA: TGTGCCAGCAGCTTAGTTGAAGGGACAGGAGCTAACTATGGCTACACCTTC.

This clone has more than one count but fewer than ten. The same CDR3 can be traced to other DNA sequences in this sample. The chain employs TRBV7-9 and TRBJ1-1, with 8 bases that match TRBD1. The germline gives CDR1 SEHNR, CDR2 FQNEAQ (reference sequence). Unmatched junction bases numbered 1, after V lost 2 bases and J lost 2 bases. The CDR3 is 14 residues long. The CDR3: CASSLQGANTEAFF. DNA for the CDR3: TGTGCCAGCAGCTTACAGGGGGCAAACACTGAAGCTTTCTTT.

The chain joins TRBV2 to TRBJ1-6; D gene uncertain. This CDR3 contains 13 residues. CDR1 is SNHLY and CDR2 is FYNNEI in the germline V gene. Trimming cost V 8 bases and J 5 bases, with 10 bases left between them. CDR3: CASRVVNNSPLHF. The DNA for the CDR3 is TGTGCCAGCCGGGTAGTAAATAATTCACCCCTCCACTTT.

CDR3 protein: CAISDPGTGNGNTIYF. The DNA for the CDR3 is TGTGCCATCAGTGACCCCGGGACAGGGAATGGAAACACCATATATTTT. The chain carries TRBV10-3 and TRBJ1-3; TRBD1 matches at 9 bases. V dropped 3 bases and J dropped 3; count of bases not matched to a gene: 6. This CDR3 has 16 residues. The V gene's germline CDR1 is ENHRY and CDR2 SYGVKD.

This clone is a singleton in its sample. This chain joins TRBV19 and TRBJ1-6, with TRBD1 identical over 9 bases. The CDR3 has 15 residues. Germline lookup yields CDR1 LNHDA and CDR2 SQIVND (reference sequence). V dropped 6 bases and J dropped 9; count of bases not matched to a gene: 9. CDR3 bases: TGTGCCAGTAGAAACCGGGACAGGGCCTTTTCACCCCTCCACTTT. The encoded protein is CASRNRDRAFSPLHF.

To note about this clone: The germline gene is not matched at one end of the junction; a read error may be the cause. V and J are TRBV30 and TRBJ1-3; 7 bases match TRBD1. CDR1 is GTSNPN, CDR2 SVGIG, per germline (reference sequence). This CDR3 has 14 amino acids. In DNA, the CDR3 is TGTGACTGGAGCCCAGGGGGCTCTGGAAACACCATATATTTT. It yields the protein CDWSPGGSGNTIYF.

This clone was observed a few times. The V call is TRBV4-2, the J call TRBJ2-1; 7 bases are a match to TRBD1. The CDR3 length is 12 residues. Looked up from germline, CDR1 is LGHNA and CDR2 is YNFKEQ. Unmatched junction bases numbered 10, after V lost 5 bases and J lost 15 bases. The CDR3 region has the DNA TGTGCCAGCAGCTTTACAGGGGTCTCCTTGTTCTTC. The encoded protein is CASSFTGVSLFF.

On this clone itself: A far larger clone is off by one base, so a read error is likely. The rearrangement links TRBV4-3 to TRBJ2-1; D ambiguous. The CDR3 sequence is 17 residues long. CDR1 is LGHNA and CDR2 is YSLEER in the germline V gene. In DNA, the CDR3 is TGCGACTGCAGCCAAGATATGATCGTACTCATCTACAATGAGCAGTTCTTC. Its translation: CDCSQDMIVLIYNEQFF.

The chain has TRBV19 and TRBJ1-2; D unresolved. The V and J ends lost 1 base and 4 bases respectively, with 16 bases between them. The germline gives CDR1 LNHDA, CDR2 SQIVND (reference sequence). The CDR3 runs 16 residues. DNA for the CDR3: TGTGCCAGTAGTATAGGCACGGCTACCCCGGGCTATGGCTACACCTTC. It codes for CASSIGTATPGYGYTF.

The chain recombines TRBV9 with TRBJ1-2; D ambiguous. V lost 0 bases to trimming and J lost 2 bases, with 14 bases between them. The CDR3 extends over 16 amino acids. Germline V lookup: CDR1 SGDLS, CDR2 YYNGEE. The CDR3 nucleotides are TGTGCCAGCAGCGTAGATGCAGGAGGGAAGAACTATGGCTACACCTTC. Translating gives CASSVDAGGKNYGYTF.

The genes are TRBV6-5 and TRBJ1-2, with D uncertain. The germline CDR1 and CDR2 sequences are MNHEY and SVGAGI. V dropped 6 bases and J dropped 4 bases, with 12 bases sitting between them. The length of the CDR3 is 13 residues. The CDR3 sequence is CASRGAGIYGYTF. The CDR3 DNA sequence: TGTGCCAGCAGGGGCGCGGGGATCTATGGCTACACCTTC.

The gene calls are TRBV6-1 and TRBJ2-1; the D gene is possibly TRBD2 (6 bases). The length of the CDR3 is 13 residues. The germline V gene encodes CDR1 MNHNS and CDR2 SASEGT. The ends were cut back, 8 bases at V and 1 base at J, with 9 bases in the middle. The CDR3, as DNA: TGTGCCAGCGGGACTTCTTCCTACAATGAGCAGTTCTTC. Translation: CASGTSSYNEQFF.